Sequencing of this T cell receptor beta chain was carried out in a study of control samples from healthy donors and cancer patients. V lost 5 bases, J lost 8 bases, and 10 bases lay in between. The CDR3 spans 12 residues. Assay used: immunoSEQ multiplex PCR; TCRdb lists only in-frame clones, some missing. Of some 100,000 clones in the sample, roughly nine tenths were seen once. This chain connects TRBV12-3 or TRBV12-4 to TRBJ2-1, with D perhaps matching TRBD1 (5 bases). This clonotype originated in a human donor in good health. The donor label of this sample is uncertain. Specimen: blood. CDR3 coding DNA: TGTGCCAGCAGTCTAGACAGACATGAGCAGTTCTTC. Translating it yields CASSLDRHEQFF.